This entry features one T cell receptor beta chain sequence. The antigen is undetermined. These data are taken from a study of shared clonotypes between healthy human individuals. Overall study results and limits: Clonotypes that were shared across four donors made up about 4.5% of naive CD4 clonotypes.

In the naive CD8 group, cells lacked CD45RO and were positively selected for CCR7, so terminally differentiated effector memory CD45RA+ cells were left out. Participating donors were healthy, HIV-negative adults free of recent acute infections or vaccinations. Method: immunoSEQ multiplex PCR; TCRdb's copy keeps in-frame clones and lacks some. The sample records some 2.1 million clones, about 94% being singletons. V dropped 4 bases and J dropped 0; count of bases not matched to a gene: 15. The CDR3 has 17 residues. Germline values: CDR1 SQVTM, CDR2 ANQGSEA. The sequencing sample was made of naive CD8+ T cells from PBMCs. The sequence was obtained from a man between 18 and 35 years old in good health. Some clones in this sample may be carry-over from other donors' samples. The chain couples TRBV29-1 to TRBJ2-7; TRBD2 matches at 7 bases. The CDR3 is CSVGDGVTSATSYEQYF. For the CDR3, the DNA is TGCAGCGTTGGAGATGGTGTAACTAGCGCCACCTCCTACGAGCAGTACTTC.